This T cell receptor beta chain stems from a study of human T cells and chemical hapten exposure (dated by TCRdb to about 2021). In the study overall: For sensitization, 2% DPC in acetone was applied to a 2 cm by 2 cm area of upper inner arm skin. Alopecia areata with under or over 50% scalp involvement, alopecia totalis and alopecia universalis were represented in the patient cohort, which was mostly female. Blood samples were taken from patients before sensitization (week 0) and then at 2, 6 and about 24 weeks after DPC sensitization. Patch testing was done on the upper back using Finn chambers containing 0.01% DPC, and results were scored after 6 days according to International Contact Dermatitis Research Group standards. Throughout the study period of around 24 weeks, patients also received therapeutic DPC doses to the scalp every week. For TCR sequencing, blood came from 25 to 35 alopecia patients at anywhere from one to four time points (pre-sensitization, 2, 6 and 24 weeks). This study followed changes in the peripheral blood TCR repertoire in vivo during primary and secondary sensitization of alopecia patients to the hapten diphenylcyclopropenone (DPC). Libraries were combined into a pool for sequencing, and differences in TCR yield between samples came mainly from small differences in library volumes within the pool.

What the authors observed across the whole study: A positive correlation was found between the number of PT1 expanded TCRs and patch test score, with significance reached at thresholds 8, 16 and 32 but not 4. The number of TCRs above 1 in 1000 frequency did not change with DPC sensitization; there was no evidence of global repertoire structure alterations. Compared with pre-sensitization or healthy control sets, expanded TCRs formed significantly more large CDR3 similarity clusters, which is consistent with antigen-driven responses. Repeated subsampling changed both the strength of the expansion versus patch-test correlation and the threshold at which the correlation became significant. Because every patient had alopecia, a presumed autoimmune disease, the patients' immune response might differ from that of healthy individuals.

From a lookup of the germline V gene, CDR1 and CDR2 are LGHNA and YNFKEQ. V gives up 4 bases and J gives up 10 bases, and the segment between their germline ends measures 11 bases. Counted from cysteine to phenylalanine, this CDR3 has 12 amino acids. Solely the CDR3 DNA is kept, with 36 bases framed from the first base. Libraries came from RACE. Sequencing was performed on a NextSeq 500. Library preparation attached unique molecular identifiers to individual cDNA molecules for quantitative, reproducible TCR counting. For every blood RNA sample, sequencing covered both the TCR alpha and TCR beta chains. For the original study's pipeline: Samples had a median of about 90,000 TCRs, with a range from roughly 23,224 to 750,000. The Decombinator software suite was used to annotate the V, J and CDR3 of the TCR reads. To make PS versus PT1 abundance plots, every sample was subsampled to the same number of TCRs (28,000). TCRs were defined as expanded if absent before sensitization and observed at least eight times at the 2-week time point. TCRdb took the public reads, trimmed them with fastp at Q25, ran MiXCR for clone calling and kept in-frame beta chains. Rows matching on CDR3 protein sequence are summarized as one entry with the most common DNA and genes. TCRdb, not the authors, supplied the V and J calls. This sample lists approximately 160,000 distinct CDR3 sequences; 25% to 35% were detected once. 2.1% of the sample comes from the top ten.

The label giving this sample's time point can be read as: patch test 3, about 24 weeks after DPC sensitization. The sample's treatment or condition label is to be understood as: therapeutic diphenylcyclopropenone sensitization with weekly scalp DPC. At every patch-test visit, the blood draw took place before the patch test was put on. Patients were eligible if aged 18 to 70, diagnosed with alopecia and judged suitable for DPC therapy, and pregnant patients were excluded. Unfractionated whole blood was collected in Tempus Blood RNA tubes, and total RNA was extracted from that blood. This clonotype was seen more than once but under ten times. The target of this receptor is not known. One base away there is no much larger clone; base qualities are not given.

This sample comprised whole blood, obtained in connection with sensitization to the hapten diphenylcyclopropenone (DPC). The TCR sequence derives from a woman between 18 and 29 years old with alopecia areata. Some clones in this sample may be carry-over from other donors' samples. The chain is encoded by TRBV4-2 joined to TRBJ2-1; perhaps TRBD1 is the D gene, with 5 bases matching. CDR3 reads: CASSLQDSEQFF. The nucleotide sequence is given as TGTGCCAGCAGCCTACAGGATAGCGAGCAGTTCTTC.